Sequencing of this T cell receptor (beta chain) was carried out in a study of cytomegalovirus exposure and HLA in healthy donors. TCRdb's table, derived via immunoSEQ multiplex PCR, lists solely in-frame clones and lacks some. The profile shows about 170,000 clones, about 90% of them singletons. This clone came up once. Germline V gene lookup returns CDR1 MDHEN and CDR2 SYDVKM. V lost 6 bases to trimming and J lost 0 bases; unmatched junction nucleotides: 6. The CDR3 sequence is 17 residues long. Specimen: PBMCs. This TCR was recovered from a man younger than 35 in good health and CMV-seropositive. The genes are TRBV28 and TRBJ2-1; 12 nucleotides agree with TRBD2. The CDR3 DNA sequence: TGTGCCAGCAGGGCTCCTAGCGGGAGGGACTCCTACAATGAGCAGTTCTTC. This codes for CASRAPSGRDSYNEQFF.